This TCR beta chain derives from a study of CD8 T cell repertoires and HIV-1 epitope variants. Study background: T cells were stimulated with Twenty-five Gag and Nef peptides separately. Controls were a CMV, EBV and flu pool, Ebola AY9, and no peptide.

On this clone: Its antigen remains unidentified.

The ends were cut back, 3 bases at V and 1 base at J, with 16 bases in the middle. Germline V CDR1 and CDR2: SGHVS, FQNEAQ. This CDR3 has 16 amino acids. Study-wide results and limits: Only beta chains were identified, marking proliferation to antigen, not function. Under ten antigen-specific TCR beta clonotypes were found; roughly six seemed cross-reactive to variants.

Clones were sequenced by immunoSEQ multiplex PCR, and TCRdb holds only the in-frame ones, with some missing. This sample yields some 2,400 clones, of which 65% are seen a single time; around 48% belongs to the top ten. The specimen sequenced was cultured CD8+ T cells derived from PBMCs. The chain carries TRBV7-8 and TRBJ2-7, with D perhaps TRBD2 (5 bases). This TCR was recovered from a male donor with HIV. CDR3 amino acids: CASSFSREGGSYEQYF. CDR3 coding DNA: TGTGCCAGCAGCTTCTCCCGAGAGGGTGGGTCCTACGAGCAGTACTTC.